The T cell receptor (beta chain) under discussion was sequenced for a study of T cell changes during pregnancy in multiple sclerosis. Germline values: CDR1 SGHAT, CDR2 FQNNGV. The CDR3 sequence is 15 residues long. V was clipped by 2 bases and J by 0 bases, with 10 bases between them. TCRdb's copy holds only in-frame clones and misses some; the assay was immunoSEQ multiplex PCR. Found here are about 120,000 clones, roughly nine tenths of them singletons; the top ten hold less than 2%. The source is a female donor with multiple sclerosis, enrolled in a pregnancy study. The chain couples TRBV11-2 to TRBJ1-2, with TRBD1 as a possible D gene (5 bases). Sequencing used peripheral blood, obtained in the third trimester of pregnancy. In DNA form, the CDR3 reads TGTGCCAGCAGCTTAAGGGGCCGTTCTAACTATGGCTACACCTTC. It is translated as CASSLRGRSNYGYTF.